The subject of this entry is one TCR beta chain. This CDR3 is 12 amino acids long. From germline, CDR1 is DFQATT and CDR2 SNEGSKA (reference sequence). The use of a sample-barcoded 5' primer and a J-beta primer mix characterized a second PCR of roughly 7 to 11 cycles. The template-switch adaptor was a 5' adaptor with 12 random nucleotides. It tagged each cDNA molecule. In TCRdb, the 5' RACE reads were re-called with MiXCR into one record per CDR3 protein. The data contain about 930,000 distinct CDR3 sequences, 25% to 35% of them singletons. The data originate from a study of blood T cells in healthy people across ages. These same data were also listed under a study on T cells of mothers and their children. From that second work: The output of TCR recombination is shaped by thymic selection similarly in related and unrelated pairs.

Material for sequencing was blood. This TCR derives from a woman aged 40 to 50 in good health. The V call is TRBV20-1, the J call TRBJ2-4; weak D call: TRBD1 (6 bases). The J call may be faulty, since TRBJ2-7 better matches the DNA end. In nucleotides, the CDR3 is TGCAGTGCTAGTGGACAGACGTACGAGCAGTACTTC. Its translation: CSASGQTYEQYF.